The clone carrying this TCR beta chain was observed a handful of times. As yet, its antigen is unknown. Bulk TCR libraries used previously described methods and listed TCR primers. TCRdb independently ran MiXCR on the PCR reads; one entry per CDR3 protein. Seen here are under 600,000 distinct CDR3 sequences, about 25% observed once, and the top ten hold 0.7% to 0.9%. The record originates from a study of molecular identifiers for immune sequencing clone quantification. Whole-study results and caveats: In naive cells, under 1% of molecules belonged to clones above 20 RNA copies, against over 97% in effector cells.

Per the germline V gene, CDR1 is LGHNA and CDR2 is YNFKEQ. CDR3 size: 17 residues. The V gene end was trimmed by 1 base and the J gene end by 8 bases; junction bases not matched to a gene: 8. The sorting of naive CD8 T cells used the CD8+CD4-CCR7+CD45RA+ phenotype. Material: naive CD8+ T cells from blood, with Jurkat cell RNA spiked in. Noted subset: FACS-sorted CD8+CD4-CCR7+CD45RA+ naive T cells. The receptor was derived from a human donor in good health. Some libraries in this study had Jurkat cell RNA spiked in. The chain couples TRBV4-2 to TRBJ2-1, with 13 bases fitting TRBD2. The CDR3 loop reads CASSQVAEGLAGYEQFF. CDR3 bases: TGTGCCAGCAGCCAAGTAGCTGAGGGACTAGCGGGATATGAGCAGTTCTTC.